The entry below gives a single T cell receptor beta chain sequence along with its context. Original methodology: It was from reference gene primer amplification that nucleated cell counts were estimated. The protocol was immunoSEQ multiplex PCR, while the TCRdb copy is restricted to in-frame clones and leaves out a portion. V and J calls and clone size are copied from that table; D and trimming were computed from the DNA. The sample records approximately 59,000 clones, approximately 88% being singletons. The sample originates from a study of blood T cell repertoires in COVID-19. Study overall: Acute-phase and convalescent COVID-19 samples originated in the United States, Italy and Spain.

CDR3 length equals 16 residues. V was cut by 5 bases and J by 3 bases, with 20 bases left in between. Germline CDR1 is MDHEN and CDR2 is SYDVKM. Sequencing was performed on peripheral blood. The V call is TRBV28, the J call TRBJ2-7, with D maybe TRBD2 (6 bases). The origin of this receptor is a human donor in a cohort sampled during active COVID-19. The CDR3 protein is CASSPSSTKRVYEQYF. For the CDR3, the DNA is TGTGCCAGCAGTCCTAGTAGTACCAAGCGGGTCTACGAGCAGTACTTC. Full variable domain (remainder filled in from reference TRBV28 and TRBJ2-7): DVKVTQSSRYLVKRTGEKVFLECVQDMDHENMFWYRQDPGLGLRLIYFSYDVKMKEKGDIPEGYSVSREKKERFSLILESASTNQTSMYLCASSPSSTKRVYEQYFGPGTRLTVT.